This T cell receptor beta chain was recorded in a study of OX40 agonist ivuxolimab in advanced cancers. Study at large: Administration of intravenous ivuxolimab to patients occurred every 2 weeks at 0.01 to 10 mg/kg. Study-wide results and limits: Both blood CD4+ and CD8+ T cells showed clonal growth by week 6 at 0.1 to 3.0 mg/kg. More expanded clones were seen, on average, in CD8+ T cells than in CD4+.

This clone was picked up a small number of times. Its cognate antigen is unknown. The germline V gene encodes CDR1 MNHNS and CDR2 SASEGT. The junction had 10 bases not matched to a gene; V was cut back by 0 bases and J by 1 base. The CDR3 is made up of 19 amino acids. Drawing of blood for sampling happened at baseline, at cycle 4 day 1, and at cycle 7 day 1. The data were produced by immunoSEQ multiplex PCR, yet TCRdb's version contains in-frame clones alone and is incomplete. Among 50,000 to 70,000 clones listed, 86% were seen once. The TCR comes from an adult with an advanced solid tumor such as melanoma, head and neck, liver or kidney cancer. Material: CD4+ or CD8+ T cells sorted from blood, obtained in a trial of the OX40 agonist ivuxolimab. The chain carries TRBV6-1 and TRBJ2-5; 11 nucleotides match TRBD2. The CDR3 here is CASSEALLAGGGGQETQYF. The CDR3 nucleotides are TGTGCCAGCAGTGAAGCCCTGCTAGCGGGAGGCGGGGGCCAAGAGACCCAGTACTTC.